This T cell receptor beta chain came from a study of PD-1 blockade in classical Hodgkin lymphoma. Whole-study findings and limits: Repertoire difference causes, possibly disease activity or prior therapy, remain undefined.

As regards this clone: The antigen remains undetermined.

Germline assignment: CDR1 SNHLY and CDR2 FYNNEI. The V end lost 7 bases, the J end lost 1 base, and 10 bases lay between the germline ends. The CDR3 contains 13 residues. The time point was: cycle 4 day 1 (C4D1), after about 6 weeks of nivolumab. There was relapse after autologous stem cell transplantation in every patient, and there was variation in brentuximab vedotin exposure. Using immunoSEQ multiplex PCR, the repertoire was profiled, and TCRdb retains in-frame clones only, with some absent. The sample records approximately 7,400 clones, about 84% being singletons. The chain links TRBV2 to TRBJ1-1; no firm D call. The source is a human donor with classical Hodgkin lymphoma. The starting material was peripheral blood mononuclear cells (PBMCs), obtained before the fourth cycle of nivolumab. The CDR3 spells CASITDTNTEAFF. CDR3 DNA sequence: TGTGCCAGCATTACCGACACGAACACTGAAGCTTTCTTT.